This passage covers 9 T cell receptor beta chains from one sample sequenced in a study of CD8+ T cells in alopecia areata. Isolated RNA was reverse transcribed into cDNA used as the sequencing template. Clones were sequenced by immunoSEQ multiplex PCR, and TCRdb holds only the in-frame ones, with some missing. The table includes roughly 60,000 clones, 46% detected once. The treatment here: oral pan-JAK inhibitor, 5-10 mg twice daily. The sample here was CD8+ T cells sorted from blood, taken at roughly week 36, from a patient treated with tofacitinib. These receptors all stem from a human donor with alopecia areata.

The chain has TRBV5-4 and TRBJ2-7; D call uncertain. This CDR3 comprises 13 residues. Trimming took off 2 bases at V and 2 bases at J, with 8 bases between the two ends. Per the germline V gene, CDR1 is SGHNT and CDR2 is YYREEE (reference sequence). DNA of the CDR3: TGTGCCAGCAGCTTCGGCGGACCCTACGAGCAGTACTTC. This translates into CASSFGGPYEQYF.

This clone was seen a few times. CDR3 DNA sequence: TGTGCCACCAGCAGAGAAGGGCAGGATAGCAATCAGCCCCAGCATTTT. This gives the protein CATSREGQDSNQPQHF. The chain recombines TRBV15 with TRBJ1-5, with no clear D. Trimming shortened V by 0 bases and J by 0 bases, and 9 bases separated the two germline ends. Per the germline V gene, CDR1 is LNHNV and CDR2 is YYDKDF (reference sequence). The CDR3 covers 16 residues.

The CDR3 loop reads CSADWDMEAFF. The DNA for the CDR3 is TGCAGCGCCGACTGGGACATGGAGGCTTTCTTT. This chain joins TRBV29-1 and TRBJ1-1; TRBD1 is a possible D gene (6 bases). Germline-derived CDR1 and CDR2 are SQVTM and ANQGSEA. CDR3 length: 11 residues. With 7 bases removed from V and 11 bases from J, the gap between germline ends came to 17 bases.

V and J are TRBV9 and TRBJ2-1, with 9 bases fitting TRBD2. With 4 bases clipped from V and 2 bases from J, the junction kept 4 bases outside the gene matches. The CDR3 is 15 residues long. Germline V CDR1 and CDR2: SGDLS, YYNGEE. CDR3 amino acids: CASSPSGMTYNEQFF. The CDR3 coding sequence is TGTGCCAGCAGCCCTAGCGGGATGACCTACAATGAGCAGTTCTTC. Based on the CDR3 plus reference TRBV9 and TRBJ2-1, the full variable domain is DSGVTQTPKHLITATGQRVTLRCSPRSGDLSVYWYQQSLDQGLQFLIQYYNGEERAKGNILERFSAQQFPDLHSELNLSSLELGDSALYFCASSPSGMTYNEQFFGPGTRLTVL.

The chain combines TRBV28 with TRBJ2-1; D unclear. V was trimmed by 5 bases and J by 6 bases, leaving 8 bases between them. The CDR3 length is 12 residues. The germline CDR1 and CDR2 sequences are MDHEN and SYDVKM. CDR3 residues: CASSPYVNEQFF. In DNA, the CDR3 is TGTGCCAGCAGTCCCTATGTCAATGAGCAGTTCTTC.

V gene TRBV29-1 combines with J gene TRBJ1-2, with D hard to call. From germline, CDR1 is SQVTM and CDR2 ANQGSEA. The CDR3 has 13 residues. V lost 2 bases to trimming and J lost 2 bases, with 9 bases between them. In DNA form, the CDR3 reads TGCAGCGTTGAACCGGGCCGGAACTATGGCTACACCTTC. It is translated as CSVEPGRNYGYTF.

The V and J genes are TRBV29-1 and TRBJ2-6; D might be TRBD2 (6 bases). The CDR3 consists of 16 residues. V lost 6 bases, J lost 1 base, and 16 bases lay in between. From germline, CDR1 is SQVTM and CDR2 ANQGSEA. The CDR3 DNA reads TGCAGCGTCCGCGGGGCAGAGCGGTCTGGGGCCAACGTCCTGACTTTC. Its translation: CSVRGAERSGANVLTF.

The chain combines TRBV27 with TRBJ1-1; the D is unclear. Trimming removed 0 bases from V and 7 bases from J, with 12 bases in between. Germline CDR1 MNHEY, CDR2 SMNVEV (reference sequence). CDR3 length: 14 amino acids. CDR3 protein: CASSLSQDGLEAFF. The CDR3 bases are TGTGCCAGCAGTTTATCGCAGGACGGCCTTGAAGCTTTCTTT.

The rearrangement uses TRBV14 and TRBJ2-5; D not certain. The germline CDR1 and CDR2 sequences are SGHDN and FVKESK. The CDR3 loop spans 12 amino acids. With 6 bases removed from V and 7 bases from J, the gap between germline ends came to 12 bases. The CDR3 bases are TGTGCCAGCAGGGAGACTGTGGGGACCCAGTACTTC. It translates to CASRETVGTQYF.